Detailed here is one T cell receptor beta chain. The data were taken from a study of preoperative IRX-2 immunotherapy in early breast cancer. There are 12 residues in the CDR3. CDR1 and CDR2 (germline): MNHNY, SVGAGI (reference sequence). Between the trimmed V and J ends, which lost 7 bases and 8 bases, there was a span of 14 bases. Treatment specified: preoperative locoregional IRX-2 cytokine immunotherapy. Samples came from a phase Ib trial of preoperative locoregional IRX-2 cytokine immunotherapy. Generated by immunoSEQ multiplex PCR, the TCRdb table keeps only in-frame clones and is missing some. In the table there are under 45,000 clones, about 95% of which are singletons.

The V and J genes are TRBV6-6 and TRBJ1-1; possible D gene TRBD1, 6 bases. The receptor comes from a human donor with breast cancer. Material: tumor tissue, obtained after IRX-2 immunotherapy. CDR3 DNA: TGTGCCAGCACGGACAGCCCTCTCGAAGCTTTCTTT. Its translation is CASTDSPLEAFF.